This T cell receptor beta chain originates from a study of T-cell reconstitution after alpha-beta-depleted transplantation in children (TCRdb year 2016). Looking at the study overall: Using TCR repertoire profiling, the study quantitatively followed how T-cell immune reconstitution unfolded in children after TCRalphabeta/CD19-depleted allogeneic hematopoietic cell transplantation. Here is what the overall study found, with its caveats: Over the following months the frequencies of hyperexpanded clones went down, and after one year T-cell counts and TCRbeta diversity were mostly credited to newly produced T cells. In some patients, high TCRbeta diversity at day 60 was attributed to recipient T cells and intrathymic progenitors that had survived conditioning. The apparently early recovery of alphabetaT-cell counts about two months after transplant reportedly depended on only several hundred rapidly expanded clones that came from non-depleted graft cells.

Including cysteine and phenylalanine, the CDR3 has 16 amino acids. CDR3 DNA is the only sequence kept; it has 48 bases, read in frame from the first base. Sequences SGDLS (CDR1) and YYNGEE (CDR2) are obtained from the germline V gene. Compared with germline, V lacks 3 bases and J lacks 2 bases; bases without a gene match: 4. In light of the paper, this sample's treatment or condition label describes: allogeneic hematopoietic cell transplantation with graft depleted of TCRalphabeta T cells and CD19 B cells. The children who served as transplant recipients had been given grafts of TCRalphabeta/CD19-depleted allogeneic hematopoietic cells. Libraries were prepared through PCR. Sequencing relied on an Illumina HiSeq 2500. TCR library preparation used molecular barcoding, with unique molecular identifiers applied to normalize quantification of the TCRbeta repertoire. TCRdb redid the processing of the public reads, applying fastp at Q25 and MiXCR, and retained in-frame beta chains. Under each unique CDR3 protein, matching rows form one entry showing the most common genes and DNA. The sample table records 550,000 to 800,000 distinct CDR3 sequences; approximately 14% of these occur just once. The top ten clones comprise 0.79% of the sample.

As for this clonotype: Its specific antigen is unknown. Base quality data are lacking; no much larger clone is found one base away.

The sample consisted of PBMCs, taken before TCRalphabeta/CD19-depleted stem cell transplant. The sequence was collected from a girl under 10 years old with congenital amegakaryocytic thrombocytopenia, due to receive a stem cell transplant. Here the chain combines TRBV9 and TRBJ2-2, and TRBD1 aligns with 10 junction nucleotides. The CDR3 here reads CASSGGQGGNTGELFF. The DNA reads TGTGCCAGCAGCGGAGGACAGGGGGGTAACACCGGGGAGCTGTTTTTT.